These T cell receptor beta chains were read from a single sample in a study of T cell responses to AZD1222 COVID-19 vaccine. The data were produced by immunoSEQ multiplex PCR, yet TCRdb's version contains in-frame clones alone and is incomplete. The sample has approximately 150,000 clones; 91% are singletons. This specimen was peripheral blood, taken on day 0 of AZD1222 vaccination. All receptors come from an adult in good health. The CDR3 runs from the conserved cysteine through the conserved F or W. Each record gives: J gene, V gene, D gene, clone size, CDR3 DNA, CDR3 protein. A D gene is named only where the DNA matches it firmly. The size entry is marked missing in some rows and otherwise reads once, few, many or a size class.

TRBJ2-5,TRBV7-9,TRBD2,.,TGTGCCAGCAGCGAAGGACTAGCGGATATGTACTTC,CASSEGLADMYF
TRBJ1-1,TRBV19,.,.,TGTGCCAGTAGTATTACAATATTGTTTGAAGCTTTCTTT,CASSITILFEAFF
TRBJ2-7,TRBV28,.,few,TGTGCCTCCCGACAGACCGCCTACGAGCAGTACTTC,CASRQTAYEQYF
TRBJ2-7,TRBV2,TRBD2,few,TGTGCCAGCAGCCGGACTAGCACGAACGAGCAGTACTTC,CASSRTSTNEQYF
TRBJ2-1,TRBV28,.,.,TGTGCCAGCAGTTTTAGAGGGATTAGGAGCTCCTACAATGAGCAGTTCTTC,CASSFRGIRSSYNEQFF
TRBJ2-5,TRBV13,TRBD1,.,TGTGCCAGCAGCGGAAGGACAGGGAGGTTTACAGAGACCCAGTACTTC,CASSGRTGRFTETQYF
TRBJ2-7,TRBV27,TRBD2,.,TGTGCCAGCAGCTATAGCGGGAACGACGAGCAGTACTTC,CASSYSGNDEQYF
TRBJ2-1,TRBV7-8,TRBD1,.,TGTGCCAGCAGCGTCCGGGACAGTAACAATGAGCAGTTCTTC,CASSVRDSNNEQFF
TRBJ1-2,TRBV2,.,few,TGTGCCAGCAATGAGGGGCCGAGATATGGCTACACCTTC,CASNEGPRYGYTF
TRBJ2-3,TRBV7-8,.,.,TGTGCCAGCATGAAATACGGGGGTGCGGGAGATACGCAGTATTTT,CASMKYGGAGDTQYF
TRBJ1-5,TRBV19,TRBD1,.,TGTGCCAGTAGTGTACGACAGGGGCAGTTCTCCGTTAGCAATCAGCCCCAGCATTTT,CASSVRQGQFSVSNQPQHF
TRBJ2-1,TRBV6-6,.,.,TGTGCCAGCAGTTACTCCTACGGGGGAGATGAGCAGTTCTTC,CASSYSYGGDEQFF
TRBJ2-5,TRBV4-3,TRBD1,.,TGCGCCAGCAGCCATAGTACGGACAGGGCCTTACAAGAGACCCAGTACTTC,CASSHSTDRALQETQYF
TRBJ2-1,TRBV14,.,few,TGTGCCAGCAGCCAAGGGGCGGGACGCTCCTACAATGAGCAGTTCTTC,CASSQGAGRSYNEQFF
TRBJ2-2,TRBV24-1,TRBD2,.,TGTGCCACCAGTGATTTGACTAGCGGGAGTAGTACCGGGGAGCTGTTTTTT,CATSDLTSGSSTGELFF
TRBJ2-1,TRBV28,.,.,TGTGCCAGCAGATACGGGCCAAATGAGCAGTTCTTC,CASRYGPNEQFF
TRBJ2-7,TRBV14,TRBD2,.,TGTGCCAGCAGCCGGAGGGCTAGCGGTTACGAGCAGTACTTC,CASSRRASGYEQYF
TRBJ2-5,TRBV18,TRBD2,.,TGTGCCAGCTCTAGCGGGCTACAAGAGACCCAGTACTTC,CASSSGLQETQYF
TRBJ2-1,TRBV29-1,TRBD2,.,TGCAGCGTTGACCTAGCGGGAGGCTGGAATGAGCAGTTCTTC,CSVDLAGGWNEQFF
TRBJ2-1,TRBV19,.,.,TGTGCCAGTAGTATTGGCGCGGGACCCTACAATGAGCAGTTCTTC,CASSIGAGPYNEQFF
TRBJ2-5,TRBV28,.,.,TGTGCCAGCATGGGGGGGGCCGGACGAGAGACCCAGTACTTC,CASMGGAGRETQYF
TRBJ2-1,TRBV28,TRBD2,.,TGTGCCAGCAGTGTCAATAGCGGGAGGGCCCTCAATGAGCAGTTCTTC,CASSVNSGRALNEQFF
TRBJ1-6,TRBV19,.,once,TGTGCCAGTAGTATACAAGGGAATTCACCCCTCCACTTT,CASSIQGNSPLHF
TRBJ1-3,TRBV5-1,TRBD1,.,TGCGCCAGCAGCCCCCACCCGGGACAGCCCTCTGGAAACACCATATATTTT,CASSPHPGQPSGNTIYF
TRBJ2-1,TRBV7-3,TRBD2,.,TGTGCCAGCAGCTTAACAGGGACTAGCGGATACAATGAGCAGTTCTTC,CASSLTGTSGYNEQFF
TRBJ2-1,TRBV11-2,.,.,TGTGCCAGCAGCTTCTACAGCAATGAGCAGTTCTTC,CASSFYSNEQFF
TRBJ2-1,TRBV5-6,.,.,TGTGCCAGCAGCTCGCGTAAGGATTACTCCTACAATGAGCAGTTCTTC,CASSSRKDYSYNEQFF
TRBJ1-2,TRBV19,.,.,TGTGCCAGTAGTATTGGAGTGTTGGGGGCGCGGGGCTACACCTTC,CASSIGVLGARGYTF
TRBJ2-7,TRBV11-2,.,.,TGTGCCAGCAGCTTCTTGGACGAGCAGTACTTC,CASSFLDEQYF
TRBJ2-1,TRBV4-2,.,.,TGTGCCAGCAGCCAAGATGGGGCCCGGATGCGACAGTTCTTC,CASSQDGARMRQFF
TRBJ2-5,TRBV3-1/TRBV3-2,TRBD2,.,TGTGCCAGCAGCCGGGGACTAGCGTCTCAAGAGACCCAGTACTTC,CASSRGLASQETQYF
TRBJ1-5,TRBV2,TRBD1,.,TGTGCCAGCAGTCTACAGGGGGATCAGCCCCAGCATTTT,CASSLQGDQPQHF
TRBJ2-7,TRBV27,.,.,TGTGCCAGCAGTTACGGGACTGGATACGAGCAGTACTTC,CASSYGTGYEQYF
TRBJ2-2,TRBV24-1,TRBD2,.,TGTGCCACCAGTGAGGGTCGGGAGGGCCCCGGGGAGCTGTTTTTT,CATSEGREGPGELFF
TRBJ2-1,TRBV19,.,.,TGTGCCAGTGCGGCAAGGGGGCAGTTCTTC,CASAARGQFF
TRBJ1-2,TRBV7-2,.,.,TGTGCCAGCAGCCGGGCCCCGGGCCTAGGGAATGGTGGCTACACCTTC,CASSRAPGLGNGGYTF
TRBJ1-1,TRBV19,.,.,TGTGCCAGTAGCGTAGGGGACACTGAAGCTTTCTTT,CASSVGDTEAFF
TRBJ2-4,TRBV11-2,TRBD2,.,TGTGCCAGCAGCTTACCTGAATCTAGCGGGAGAATTAAAAACATTCAGTACTTC,CASSLPESSGRIKNIQYF
TRBJ2-1,TRBV7-8,TRBD2,once,TGTGCCAGCAGCTTAGTTAGGAGTAGCGGGAGCTATGAGCAGTTCTTC,CASSLVRSSGSYEQFF
TRBJ2-5,TRBV7-8,.,.,TGTGCCAGCAGCGGCGCGGGGACGGATCAAGAGACCCAGTACTTC,CASSGAGTDQETQYF
TRBJ1-5,TRBV19,.,.,TGTGCCAGTAACCAGGACACCTATAGCAATCAGCCCCAGCATTTT,CASNQDTYSNQPQHF
TRBJ1-1,TRBV19,.,.,TGTGCCAGTAGCCCGGGACAGAACACTGAAGCTTTCTTT,CASSPGQNTEAFF
TRBJ2-5,TRBV7-3,.,.,TGTGCCAGCAGCCGAGCCGGGGCGGCCCAAGAGACCCAGTACTTC,CASSRAGAAQETQYF
TRBJ1-2,TRBV5-1,.,.,TGCGCCAGCAGCTTGGGCCTTAACTATGGCTACACCTTC,CASSLGLNYGYTF
TRBJ1-6,TRBV28,.,.,TGTGCCAGCAGTTCTTCCGGGTACGATAATTCACCCCTCCACTTT,CASSSSGYDNSPLHF
TRBJ2-1,TRBV6-6,TRBD1,.,TGTGCCAGCAGAGACGACAGGGGGGATGAGCAGTTCTTC,CASRDDRGDEQFF
TRBJ1-2,TRBV18,TRBD1,few,TGTGCCAGCTCACAAAGAGGACAGTCCACCACGACAGGGGCGGGCTATGGCTACACCTTC,CASSQRGQSTTTGAGYGYTF
TRBJ1-2,TRBV6-2/TRBV6-3,.,.,TGTGCCAGCAGGTACGACGGGAACTATGGCTACACCTTC,CASRYDGNYGYTF
TRBJ2-7,TRBV7-7,.,.,TGTGCTAGCAGCTTAGCCCTGTCGCCCCCCTACGAGCAGTACTTC,CASSLALSPPYEQYF
TRBJ1-1,TRBV10-3,.,.,TGTGCCATCAGTGAAGGTCAGCCGAACACTGAAGCTTTCTTT,CAISEGQPNTEAFF
TRBJ1-1,TRBV2,.,.,TGTGCCAGCACGACAGCGAACACTGAAGCTTTCTTT,CASTTANTEAFF